The clone carrying this T cell receptor (beta chain) showed up just once. The repertoire was sequenced with immunoSEQ multiplex PCR; TCRdb's copy has only in-frame clones and lacks some. Here the sample spans about 160,000 clones, about nine tenths being singletons. This sample is drawn from a study of blood T cell repertoires in COVID-19. Study context: The United States, Italy and Spain were the sources of the acute and convalescent COVID-19 samples.

The CDR3 is 15 amino acids. Trimming took 8 bases from V and 4 from J; bases not matched to a gene: 9. CDR1 is LNHDA and CDR2 is SQIVND in the germline V gene (reference sequence). Enrolled during active infection, Seattle patients were then followed longitudinally. This sequence joins TRBV19 and TRBJ2-1, with 9 positions matching TRBD2. This sequence was found in a man aged 25-45 years with COVID-19, enrolled during active disease. The sequenced sample consisted of peripheral blood. The CDR3 spells CASSFGGGEYNEQFF. The CDR3 DNA reads as TGTGCCAGTTCCTTTGGCGGGGGGGAATACAATGAGCAGTTCTTC. The full variable domain, rest sourced from reference TRBV19 and TRBJ2-1, is DGGITQSPKYLFRKEGQNVTLSCEQNLNHDAMYWYRQDPGQGLRLIYYSQIVNDFQKGDIAEGYSVSREKKESFPLTVTSAQKNPTAFYLCASSFGGGEYNEQFFGPGTRLTVL.